This TCR beta chain comes out of a study of monozygotic twins with inflammatory bowel disease (dated by TCRdb to the late 2010s). Background for the entire study: The full study comprised around 30 monozygotic twin pairs: nine German pairs (four IBD-concordant, five IBD-discordant) and 19 IBD-discordant Danish pairs. Disease-associated traits were sought mainly through comparisons between IBD patients and their genetically identical healthy co-twins within discordant pairs. Each individual had, on average, about 151 000 unique TCRalpha sequences and 181 000 unique TCRbeta sequences available for analysis.

Libraries were built with 5' RACE. Each TCR library was prepared from around 3,200 ng of total RNA. cDNA was synthesized with SMARTScribe reverse transcriptase in eight separate reactions per sample. During cDNA synthesis, unique molecular identifiers containing a 6-nucleotide sample barcode were introduced by template switching. Two nested PCRs of about 15 and 9 cycles amplified the TCRalpha and TCRbeta cDNA, and bead purification followed each PCR. Before amplification, the cDNA was treated with uracil DNA-glycosylase and purified using the QIAquick PCR purification kit. The second PCR added Illumina TruSeq-compatible adapters along with sample-specific barcodes. Library quality and concentration were assessed using TapeStation and Qubit, and about 4.7 ng of each library was pooled. Pooled libraries were sequenced on an Illumina HiSeq2500 single-index Rapid Run with 2 x 100 bp reads and custom sequencing primers. Regarding the original processing steps: PCR and sequencing errors were corrected by UMI-based consensus assembly using MiGEC version 1.2.6. V(D)J alignment, clonotype assembly and CDR3 extraction were performed with MiXCR version 2.1.1. To normalise gene usage, clonotype sharing and MAIT/NKT TCR abundance, the top 1000, 10 000 and 20 000 clonotypes in each sample were analysed. Diversity was computed as the inverse Simpson index with the vegan R package after downsampling to 27 000 UMIs. Paired Mann-Whitney U tests on discordant twin pairs were used, with Benjamini-Hochberg multiple-testing correction. TCRdb reprocessed the reads and provides one entry for every CDR3 protein sequence; no DNA is given. The V and J calls here are based on TCRdb, not the publication. The sample table holds 80,000 or so distinct CDR3 sequences. Just under 7.5% of the sample goes to the ten largest clones.

From the germline V gene, CDR1 is MGHRA and CDR2 is YSYEKL. The CDR3 sequence holds 15 residues, the cysteine and phenylalanine included. DNA for this receptor is not on file. Concerning this clonotype: Its antigen is unknown.

From each donor, an approximately 2.3 ml peripheral blood sample was collected into PAXgene tubes and kept at -80 degrees C. Without any T cell sorting, total RNA was extracted from whole blood using the PAXgene blood miRNA kit on an automated QIAcube. Peripheral blood from monozygotic twin pairs who were concordant or discordant for inflammatory bowel disease underwent deep TCRalpha and TCRbeta repertoire profiling using unique molecular barcoding. For every twin pair, smoking habits were documented, and each individual was categorised as a current, former or never smoker. Paper-wide results and their limitations: No single strong signal or clonotype linked to IBD turned up in the results, so the idea that one exists was not supported. No difference in repertoire similarity was observed between concordant and discordant twins, possibly owing to limited statistical power. The analysis was unable to tell apart different T cell subtypes. Measured by the inverse Simpson index, TCRbeta repertoire diversity was lower in IBD patients than in their healthy co-twins. IBD patients shared fewer clonotypes with other individuals than healthy twins did, most markedly in patients showing signs of disease activity. Background noise and inter-individual variability may have been introduced into the repertoires by the differing immunosuppressive treatments among patients.

The receptor comes from a human donor with ulcerative colitis or Crohn's disease, or a healthy co-twin of an affected twin (not recorded which). Sequenced material: blood. This chain is built from TRBV4-1 and TRBJ2-3; checking the TCRdb D call of TRBD2 is not possible without DNA. CDR3 region: CASSQMGLAVDTQYF.